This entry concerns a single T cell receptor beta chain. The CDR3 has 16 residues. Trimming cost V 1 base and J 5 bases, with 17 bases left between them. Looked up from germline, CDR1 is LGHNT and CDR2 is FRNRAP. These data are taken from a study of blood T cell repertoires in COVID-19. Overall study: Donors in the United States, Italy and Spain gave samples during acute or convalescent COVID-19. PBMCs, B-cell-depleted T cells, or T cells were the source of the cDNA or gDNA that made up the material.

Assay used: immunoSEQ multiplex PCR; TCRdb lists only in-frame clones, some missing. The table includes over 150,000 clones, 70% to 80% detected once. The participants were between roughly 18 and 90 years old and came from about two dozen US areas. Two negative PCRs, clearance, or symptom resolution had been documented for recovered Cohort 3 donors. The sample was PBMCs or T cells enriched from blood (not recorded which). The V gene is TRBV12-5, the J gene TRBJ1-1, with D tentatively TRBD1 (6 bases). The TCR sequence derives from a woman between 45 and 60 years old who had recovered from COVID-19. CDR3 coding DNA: TGTGCTAGTGGTTTGGACACCAGGGGACGGAGGACTGAAGCTTTCTTT. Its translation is CASGLDTRGRRTEAFF. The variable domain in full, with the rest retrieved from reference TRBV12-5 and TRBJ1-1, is DARVTQTPRHKVTEMGQEVTMRCQPILGHNTVFWYRQTMMQGLELLAYFRNRAPLDDSGMPKDRFSAEMPDATLATLKIQPSEPRDSAVYFCASGLDTRGRRTEAFFGQGTRLTVV.